This record looks at one T cell receptor beta chain sequence and its context. The antigen is unknown. This specimen comes from a study of cytomegalovirus exposure and HLA in healthy donors. Findings of the study overall: According to the study, approximately 150 TCR beta chains were cytomegalovirus-associated. Later on, analysis showed that most CMV-associated TCR beta chains appeared to be HLA-restricted.

CDR3 size: 14 residues. The ends lost 3 bases at V and 12 bases at J; junction bases unmatched: 5. Germline V gene lookup returns CDR1 SGDLS and CDR2 YYNGEE. Primers: 60 Vbeta forward and 13 Jbeta reverse. The protocol was immunoSEQ multiplex PCR, while the TCRdb copy is restricted to in-frame clones and leaves out a portion. The repertoire holds some 110,000 clones, with around 75% as singletons. Samples came from healthy bone marrow donors. The V call is TRBV9, the J call TRBJ2-1; 14 bases align to TRBD2. This TCR derives from a man aged 35-49 years in good health and CMV-seronegative. Sequenced input: PBMCs. For the CDR3, the DNA is TGTGCCAGCAGCGAGACTAGCGGGGGGGTCTTGCAGTTCTTC. Translated, it gives CASSETSGGVLQFF.